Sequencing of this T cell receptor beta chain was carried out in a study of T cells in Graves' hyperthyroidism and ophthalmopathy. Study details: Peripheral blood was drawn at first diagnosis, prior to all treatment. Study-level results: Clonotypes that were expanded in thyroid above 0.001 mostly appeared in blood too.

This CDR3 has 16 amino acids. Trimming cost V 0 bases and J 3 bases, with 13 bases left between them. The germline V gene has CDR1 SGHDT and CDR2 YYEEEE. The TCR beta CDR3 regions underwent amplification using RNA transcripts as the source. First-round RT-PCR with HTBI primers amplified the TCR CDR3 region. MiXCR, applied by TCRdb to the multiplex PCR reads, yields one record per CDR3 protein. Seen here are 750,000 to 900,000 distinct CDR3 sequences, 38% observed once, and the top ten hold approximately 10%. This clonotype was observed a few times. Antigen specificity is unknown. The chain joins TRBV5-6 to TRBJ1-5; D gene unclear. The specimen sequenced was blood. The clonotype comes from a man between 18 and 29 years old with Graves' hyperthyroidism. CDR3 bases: TGTGCCAGCAGCTTGGCCGGTACAGCGTCCAATCAGCCCCAGCATTTT. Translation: CASSLAGTASNQPQHF.